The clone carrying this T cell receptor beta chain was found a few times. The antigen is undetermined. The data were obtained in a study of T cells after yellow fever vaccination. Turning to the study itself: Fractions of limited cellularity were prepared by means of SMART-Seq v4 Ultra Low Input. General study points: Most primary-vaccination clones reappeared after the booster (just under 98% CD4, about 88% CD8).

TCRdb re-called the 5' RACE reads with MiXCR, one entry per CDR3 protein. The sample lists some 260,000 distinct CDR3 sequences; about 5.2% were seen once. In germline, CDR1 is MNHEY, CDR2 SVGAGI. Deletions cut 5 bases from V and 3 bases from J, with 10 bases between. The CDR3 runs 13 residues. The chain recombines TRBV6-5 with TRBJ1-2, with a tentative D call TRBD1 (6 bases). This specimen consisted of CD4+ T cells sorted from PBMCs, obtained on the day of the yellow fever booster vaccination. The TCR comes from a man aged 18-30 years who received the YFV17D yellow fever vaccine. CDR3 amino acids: CASSRTDDYGYTF. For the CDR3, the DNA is TGTGCCAGCAGTCGGACAGATGACTATGGCTACACCTTC.